The 2 T cell receptor beta chains below come from one sample, sequenced in a study of OX40 agonist ivuxolimab in advanced cancers. Here immunoSEQ multiplex PCR was the method, and the copy in TCRdb shows in-frame clones only, minus some. Of under 45,000 clones in the sample, approximately 78% were seen once. The material sequenced was CD4+ or CD8+ T cells sorted from blood, taken in a trial of the OX40 agonist ivuxolimab. The receptors were sampled from an adult with an advanced solid tumor such as melanoma, head and neck, liver or kidney cancer.

The rearrangement uses TRBV30 and TRBJ2-2, with D possibly matching TRBD1 (6 bases). Trimming removed 4 bases from V and 6 bases from J, with 15 bases in between. The CDR3 is 14 residues long. Germline V lookup: CDR1 GTSNPN, CDR2 SVGIG (reference sequence). CDR3 sequence: CAWIRQVQAGELFF. The CDR3 nucleotides read TGTGCCTGGATTCGACAGGTTCAAGCCGGGGAGCTGTTTTTT.

By share, this clone ranks as medium-sized. The chain uses TRBV10-3 and TRBJ2-7; possibly TRBD1 or TRBD2 for D (5 bases each). The germline V and J ends were trimmed by 5 bases and 1 base, with 15 bases remaining between them. CDR1 is ENHRY, CDR2 SYGVKD, per germline. This CDR3 has 15 residues. CDR3 DNA: TGTGCCATCAGTAATAGGGACCTGCTTTCCTACGAGCAGTACTTC. Its translation: CAISNRDLLSYEQYF.